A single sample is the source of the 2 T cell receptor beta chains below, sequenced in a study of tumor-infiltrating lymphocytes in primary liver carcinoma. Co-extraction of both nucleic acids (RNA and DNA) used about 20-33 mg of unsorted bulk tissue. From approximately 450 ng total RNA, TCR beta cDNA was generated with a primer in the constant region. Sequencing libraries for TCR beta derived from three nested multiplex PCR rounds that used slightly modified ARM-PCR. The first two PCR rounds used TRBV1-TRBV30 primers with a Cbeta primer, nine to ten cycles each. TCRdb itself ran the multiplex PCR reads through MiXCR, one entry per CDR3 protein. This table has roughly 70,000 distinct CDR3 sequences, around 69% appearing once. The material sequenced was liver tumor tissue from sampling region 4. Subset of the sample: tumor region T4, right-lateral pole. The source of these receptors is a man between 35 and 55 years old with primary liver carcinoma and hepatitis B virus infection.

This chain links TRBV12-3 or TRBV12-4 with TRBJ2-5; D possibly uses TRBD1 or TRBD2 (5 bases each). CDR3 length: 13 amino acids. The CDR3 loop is CTRSLTVGGTQYF. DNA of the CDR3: TGTACCCGCAGTTTAACAGTTGGGGGGACCCAGTACTTC.

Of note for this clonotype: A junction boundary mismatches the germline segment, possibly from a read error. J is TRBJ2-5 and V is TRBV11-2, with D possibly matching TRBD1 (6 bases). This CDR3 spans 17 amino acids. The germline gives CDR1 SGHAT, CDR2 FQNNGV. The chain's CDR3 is CASSLVSGGSWQETQYF. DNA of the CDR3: TGTGCCAGCAGCTTAGTCAGTGGGGGCAGTTGGCAAGAGACCCAGTACTTT.